This T cell receptor (beta chain) is drawn from a study of immune cell composition in non-small cell lung cancer. Normal lung was taken at the farthest possible site, at least 3 cm from tumour. Genomic DNA came from frozen unsorted single-cell suspensions. Remarks on this clone: No antigen is known for it.

Here immunoSEQ multiplex PCR was the method, and the copy in TCRdb shows in-frame clones only, minus some. Among fewer than 20,000 clones, 77% were seen once, and the ten largest hold roughly 9.2%. Study-wide points: Approximately 79% of squamous and approximately 31% of adenocarcinoma cases had tumour-associated clones >0.5%. Dominant in vivo tumour-associated clones were not shown to share tumour-reactive sequences.

The sample was also reused in another study, on CD4 T cells in lung cancer. That report adds: Before blood donation, patients had received platinum chemotherapy among other treatments.

This TCR was recovered from a human donor with non-small cell lung cancer. Sample: non-adjacent lung tissue.

As DNA, the CDR3 is TGTGCCAGTACCCAGACAGGGGTGGCCTACAATGAGCAGTTCTTC. The encoded protein is CASTQTGVAYNEQFF. The V gene is TRBV19, the J gene TRBJ2-1; TRBD1 matches 8 bases. With V trimmed by 7 bases and J by 2 bases, 7 bases remained unmatched. The CDR3 is made up of 15 amino acids. Per the germline V gene, CDR1 is LNHDA and CDR2 is SQIVND (reference sequence).